These 30 T cell receptor beta chains share one sample of origin, sequenced in a study of CD8 T cells in ankylosing spondylitis. In TCRdb, the 5' RACE reads were re-called with MiXCR into one record per CDR3 protein. This table has hundreds of thousands of distinct CDR3 sequences, roughly 18% appearing once. Study-level points and caveats: Blood of patients with ankylosing spondylitis appeared to be characterized by a TCR beta motif of several highly homologous variants.

The antigens for these receptors are not known. Specimen: blood, either unsorted or a sorted T cell fraction (not recorded which). The receptors originated from a male donor with ankylosing spondylitis.

This clonotype was seen at least ten times. V gene TRBV5-1 combines with J gene TRBJ2-1; 7 bases are shared with TRBD2. The J segment lost 0 bases and the V segment lost 0 bases, leaving 3 bases of the junction unmatched. The germline V gene has CDR1 SGHRS and CDR2 YFSETQ. There are 16 residues in the CDR3. In DNA form, the CDR3 reads TGCGCCAGCAGCTTGGAGGCTAGCGGCTCCTACAATGAGCAGTTCTTC. Translating gives CASSLEASGSYNEQFF. Complete variable domain (other parts from reference TRBV5-1 and TRBJ2-1): KAGVTQTPRYLIKTRGQQVTLSCSPISGHRSVSWYQQTPGQGLQFLFEYFSETQRNKGNFPGRFSGRQFSNSRSEMNVSTLELGDSALYLCASSLEASGSYNEQFFGPGTRLTVL.

At least ten counts were recorded for this clonotype. This chain connects TRBV6-2 or TRBV6-3 to TRBJ2-7, with TRBD2 matching 11 bases. Germline V gives CDR1 MNHEY, CDR2 SVGEGT. J lost 4 bases, V lost 5 bases, and 7 bases had no gene match. The CDR3 contains 15 residues. The CDR3 coding sequence is TGTGCCAGCAGTATCCTAGCGGGAGGACCATACGAGCAGTACTTC. Its protein is CASSILAGGPYEQYF.

This clonotype was counted a few times. The chain couples TRBV27 to TRBJ1-2, with D uncertain. V lost 5 bases, J lost 3 bases, and 16 bases lay in between. Germline lookup yields CDR1 MNHEY and CDR2 SMNVEV (reference sequence). The CDR3 contains 15 residues. CDR3 sequence (DNA): TGTGCCAGCAGTCCCACCCCGCCGACCCACTATGGCTACACCTTC. Residues: CASSPTPPTHYGYTF.

V gene TRBV4-2 combines with J gene TRBJ2-7; possible D gene TRBD1, 5 bases. The CDR3 is 16 residues long. V was clipped by 0 bases and J by 0 bases, with 12 bases between them. The germline V gene encodes CDR1 LGHNA and CDR2 YNFKEQ. This CDR3 reads CASSQEAWGSSYEQYF. In nucleotides, the CDR3 is TGTGCCAGCAGCCAAGAGGCGTGGGGCAGCTCCTACGAGCAGTACTTC.

This clonotype was recorded a few times. The chain links TRBV6-1 to TRBJ1-2, with a tentative D call TRBD1 (6 bases). The CDR3 is 13 residues long. Germline lookup yields CDR1 MNHNS and CDR2 SASEGT. The V end was cut by 2 bases, the J end by 3 bases, with 7 bases between. The CDR3 nucleotides read TGTGCCAGCAGTGAAAGACAGGACTATGGCTACACCTTC. It is translated as CASSERQDYGYTF.

This clonotype was found a few times. The rearrangement uses TRBV6-1 and TRBJ2-1; D is uncertain. This CDR3 spans 15 amino acids. V shed 3 bases and J shed 2 bases, with 11 bases lying between them. The V gene's germline CDR1 is MNHNS and CDR2 SASEGT. CDR3 coding DNA: TGTGCCAGCAGTGAGTCGGCTATCCCCTACAATGAGCAGTTCTTC. Amino acids: CASSESAIPYNEQFF.

The chain combines TRBV6-1 with TRBJ2-7, with 9 bases that match TRBD2. Unmatched junction bases numbered 5, after V lost 5 bases and J lost 3 bases. Germline CDR1 reads MNHNS; CDR2 reads SASEGT. This CDR3 region has 14 residues. The CDR3 nucleotides are TGTGCCAGCAGTATTTCTAGCGGGGACTACGAGCAGTACTTC. Translation gives CASSISSGDYEQYF.

This clonotype appeared a few times. The gene calls are TRBV7-2 and TRBJ2-1; no clear D. Germline V gives CDR1 SGHTA, CDR2 FQGNSA. Trimming shortened V by 1 base and J by 8 bases, and 12 bases separated the two germline ends. The CDR3 has 14 residues. The CDR3 spells CASSLEWGPHEQFF. The CDR3 DNA reads as TGTGCCAGCAGCTTAGAGTGGGGTCCCCATGAGCAGTTCTTC.

This clonotype was observed a handful of times. The J gene is TRBJ2-1, the V gene TRBV7-9, with 7 positions matching TRBD1. The V and J ends lost 5 bases and 3 bases, in that order; junction bases with no gene match: 4. Germline values: CDR1 SEHNR, CDR2 FQNEAQ (reference sequence). The CDR3 has 14 amino acids. The CDR3 sequence: CASSIRDSYNEQFF. CDR3 in DNA: TGTGCCAGCAGCATACGGGACAGCTACAATGAGCAGTTCTTC.

The rearrangement uses TRBV4-1 and TRBJ2-3; TRBD2 matches 8 bases. The germline V gene has CDR1 MGHRA and CDR2 YSYEKL. The CDR3 runs 16 residues. The V segment lost 0 bases and the J segment 2 bases; nucleotides outside the gene matches: 4. CDR3 protein: CASSQDSGIPTDTQYF. CDR3 nucleotides: TGCGCCAGCAGCCAAGATAGCGGGATTCCCACAGATACGCAGTATTTT.

This sequence joins TRBV5-8 and TRBJ1-2; D gene uncertain. This CDR3 has 16 residues. Between the trimmed V and J ends, which lost 2 bases and 3 bases, there was a span of 17 bases. The germline V gene encodes CDR1 SGHTS and CDR2 YDEGEE. CDR3 nucleotides: TGTGCCAGCAGCTTCTCCCTGAACAGCGACTACTATGGCTACACCTTC. The encoded protein is CASSFSLNSDYYGYTF.

The sample holds a few counts of this clonotype. V and J are TRBV6-1 and TRBJ2-1; the match to TRBD1 covers 8 bases. This CDR3 comprises 15 residues. Trimming cost V 7 bases and J 2 bases; bases outside gene matches: 7. Germline V lookup: CDR1 MNHNS, CDR2 SASEGT. For the CDR3, the DNA is TGTGCCAGCACGTACATGACAGGGGCCTACAATGAGCAGTTCTTC. It codes for CASTYMTGAYNEQFF.

This clonotype was counted between two and nine times. The gene calls are TRBV30 and TRBJ2-1; 9 bases line up with TRBD2. CDR1 is GTSNPN, CDR2 SVGIG, per germline (reference sequence). Trimming at V came to 3 bases and at J to 6 bases, leaving 3 bases not matched to a gene. The CDR3 covers 13 residues. The CDR3 sequence is CAWRTRGGNEQFF. The CDR3 coding sequence is TGTGCCTGGAGAACGCGGGGGGGCAATGAGCAGTTCTTC.

This clonotype was seen more than once but under ten times. Here the CDR3 DNA reads TGCAGCGTTATTACCATCTCTCTCTCTGGGGCCAACGTCCTGACTTTC. Translation gives CSVITISLSGANVLTF. The rearrangement uses TRBV29-1 and TRBJ2-6; no definite D call. In germline, CDR1 is SQVTM, CDR2 ANQGSEA. The germline V and J ends were trimmed by 5 bases and 0 bases, with 14 bases remaining between them. The CDR3 length is 16 residues.

The V and J genes are TRBV29-1 and TRBJ2-1; no firm D call. The CDR3 runs 10 residues. Germline V gene data show CDR1 as SQVTM and CDR2 as ANQGSEA. Deletions cut 3 bases from V and 8 bases from J, with 5 bases between. In nucleotides, the CDR3 is TGCAGCGTTGACGAGGATGAGCAGTTCTTC. It specifies CSVDEDEQFF.

At least ten counts were recorded for this clonotype. The CDR3 DNA follows: TGCAGCGCCGGACAGGGTTACATTCAGTACTTC. Translation gives CSAGQGYIQYF. The genes are TRBV29-1 and TRBJ2-4, with 8 bases that match TRBD1. The germline V gene encodes CDR1 SQVTM and CDR2 ANQGSEA. The junction had 4 bases not matched to a gene; V was cut back by 7 bases and J by 8 bases. The CDR3 sequence is 11 residues long. The entire variable domain, with the rest obtained from reference TRBV29-1 and TRBJ2-4, is as follows: SAVISQKPSRDICQRGTSLTIQCQVDSQVTMMFWYRQQPGQSLTLIATANQGSEATYESGFVIDKFPISRPNLTFSTLTVSNMSPEDSSIYLCSAGQGYIQYFGAGTRLSVL.

V and J are TRBV27 and TRBJ2-1; D is perhaps TRBD2 (5 bases). Germline V gene data show CDR1 as MNHEY and CDR2 as SMNVEV (reference sequence). The CDR3 consists of 15 residues. Trimming shortened V by 5 bases and J by 6 bases, and 17 bases separated the two germline ends. CDR3 in amino acids: CASSQTGLMINEQFF. The CDR3 coding sequence is TGTGCCAGCAGTCAGACTGGACTGATGATCAATGAGCAGTTCTTC.

A few counts support this clonotype. The gene calls are TRBV10-1 and TRBJ2-1, with 8 bases identical to TRBD2. The CDR3 covers 13 residues. The V segment lost 4 bases and the J segment 6 bases; nucleotides outside the gene matches: 2. Germline values: CDR1 WNHNN, CDR2 SYGVQD (reference sequence). The chain's CDR3 is CASSGTSSNEQFF. The DNA for the CDR3 is TGCGCCAGCAGTGGGACTAGCTCCAATGAGCAGTTCTTC.

The CDR3 coding sequence is TGTGCCAGCAGCTTAGATATCGGGGTGGGGGAGACCCAGTACTTC. As protein: CASSLDIGVGETQYF. The chain uses TRBV11-2 and TRBJ2-5, with D possibly matching TRBD2 (5 bases). The germline CDR1 and CDR2 sequences are SGHAT and FQNNGV. V was shortened by 0 bases and J by 5 bases, with 13 bases between the two germline ends. The CDR3 extends over 15 amino acids.

This clonotype was seen a few times. The chain employs TRBV5-1 and TRBJ2-2; 9 bases fit TRBD2. CDR1 and CDR2 from the germline V gene are SGHRS and YFSETQ. This CDR3 is 15 amino acids long. The junction had 12 bases not matched to a gene; V was cut back by 4 bases and J by 11 bases. CDR3 DNA sequence: TGCGCCAGCAGCCTATGGCTAGCGGGAACACACGAGCTGTTTTTT. Protein sequence: CASSLWLAGTHELFF.

This clonotype was detected a few times. V and J are TRBV7-8 and TRBJ2-7; D possibly corresponds to TRBD1 (6 bases). CDR1 SGHVS and CDR2 FQNEAQ come from the germline V gene. V was trimmed by 0 bases and J by 3 bases, leaving 9 bases between them. The CDR3 covers 14 residues. CDR3 in DNA: TGTGCCAGCAGCTTAGCTAGACAGGACTACGAGCAGTACTTC. It codes for CASSLARQDYEQYF.

A few counts support this clonotype. The chain couples TRBV4-1 to TRBJ2-2; 12 bases line up with TRBD2. The CDR3 runs to 16 residues. J gave up 5 bases and V 4 bases, and 5 bases lay outside the gene matches. CDR1 MGHRA and CDR2 YSYEKL come from the germline V gene. The CDR3 nucleotides are TGCGCCAGCAGCCCAACTAGCGGGAGGTATACCGGGGAGCTGTTTTTT. Amino acids: CASSPTSGRYTGELFF.

This clonotype was seen many times. This chain connects TRBV29-1 to TRBJ2-7; 9 nucleotides line up with TRBD2. This CDR3 is built from 15 residues. V shed 3 bases, J shed 3 bases, and the junction held 9 bases outside the gene matches. Germline CDR1 SQVTM, CDR2 ANQGSEA. Here the CDR3 DNA reads TGCAGCGTTGAGATCCGACTAGCGGCCTTCTACGAGCAGTACTTC. Translated, it gives CSVEIRLAAFYEQYF.

This clonotype was counted only a few times. This sequence joins TRBV24-1 and TRBJ2-2; 13 bases agree with TRBD2. CDR3 length: 18 amino acids. V lost 0 bases and J lost 7; bases outside the gene matches: 7. Germline lookup yields CDR1 KGHDR and CDR2 SFDVKD. The CDR3 DNA follows: TGTGCCACCAGTGATTTGCCTGGACTAGCGGGAGCCGGCGGGGAGCTGTTTTTT. Its protein is CATSDLPGLAGAGGELFF.

This clonotype was counted a few times. The chain recombines TRBV5-1 with TRBJ2-5; 12 bases fit TRBD2. Germline V gives CDR1 SGHRS, CDR2 YFSETQ. V was clipped by 4 bases and J by 5 bases; unmatched bases: 6. This CDR3 spans 15 amino acids. The CDR3 is CASSDRLAGVETQYF. The DNA of the CDR3 is TGCGCCAGCAGCGATCGACTAGCGGGGGTGGAGACCCAGTACTTC.

This clonotype was counted at least ten times. This chain connects TRBV24-1 to TRBJ2-2; TRBD1 might be the D (5 bases). There are 15 residues in the CDR3. Germline-derived CDR1 and CDR2 are KGHDR and SFDVKD. V gave up 4 bases and J gave up 1 base, with 9 bases separating them. The CDR3 sequence is CATSDPGQNTGELFF. As DNA, the CDR3 is TGTGCCACCAGTGACCCTGGACAGAACACCGGGGAGCTGTTTTTT.

This clonotype has more than one count but fewer than ten. The chain employs TRBV7-9 and TRBJ2-1; 8 bases are shared with TRBD2. Germline V CDR1 and CDR2: SEHNR, FQNEAQ (reference sequence). Trimming removed 5 bases from V and 0 bases from J; junction bases left unmatched: 3. The CDR3 is 15 residues long. CDR3 DNA sequence: TGTGCCAGCAGCCCGGGGGGGAGCTCCTACAATGAGCAGTTCTTC. This translates into CASSPGGSSYNEQFF.

The chain combines TRBV5-1 with TRBJ1-1, with 7 nucleotides matching TRBD1. The CDR3 spans 15 residues. The trim removed 3 bases at V and 1 base at J, leaving 6 bases unmatched. Germline V lookup: CDR1 SGHRS, CDR2 YFSETQ. CDR3 protein: CASSSWTGPNTEAFF. The CDR3 region has the DNA TGCGCCAGCAGCTCCTGGACAGGTCCGAACACTGAAGCTTTCTTT.

The J gene is TRBJ2-7, the V gene TRBV11-2; the D gene is possibly TRBD1 (6 bases). Germline CDR1 is SGHAT and CDR2 is FQNNGV. V was shortened by 0 bases and J by 6 bases, with 12 bases between the two germline ends. This CDR3 has 14 amino acids. CDR3 residues: CASSLEGGHFEQYF. The CDR3 bases are TGTGCCAGCAGCTTAGAAGGGGGTCATTTCGAGCAGTACTTC.

This clonotype has ten or more counts. The rearrangement links TRBV5-1 to TRBJ1-1, with D tentatively TRBD1 (5 bases). The V end lost 2 bases, the J end lost 4 bases, and 21 bases lay between the germline ends. Germline V gene data show CDR1 as SGHRS and CDR2 as YFSETQ. The CDR3 covers 17 residues. This CDR3 is CASSLDSLDAFGTEAFF. In DNA form, the CDR3 reads TGCGCCAGCAGCTTAGACAGCTTAGACGCCTTTGGCACTGAAGCTTTCTTT.